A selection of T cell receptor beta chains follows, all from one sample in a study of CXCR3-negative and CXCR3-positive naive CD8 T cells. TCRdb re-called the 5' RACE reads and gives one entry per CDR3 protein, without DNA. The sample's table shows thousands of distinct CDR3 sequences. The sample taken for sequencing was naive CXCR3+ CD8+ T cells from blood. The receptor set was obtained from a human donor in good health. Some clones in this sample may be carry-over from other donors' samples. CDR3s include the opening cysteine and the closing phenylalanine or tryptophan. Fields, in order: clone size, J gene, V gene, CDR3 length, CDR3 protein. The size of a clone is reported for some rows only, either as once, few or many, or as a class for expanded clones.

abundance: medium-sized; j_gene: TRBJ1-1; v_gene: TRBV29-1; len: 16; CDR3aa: CSVEDRAWAMNTEAFF
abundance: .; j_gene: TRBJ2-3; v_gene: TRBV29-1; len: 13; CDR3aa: CSVEDPESDTQYF
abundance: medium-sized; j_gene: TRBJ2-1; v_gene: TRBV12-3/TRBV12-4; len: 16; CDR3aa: CASSSPGTSGGTEQFF
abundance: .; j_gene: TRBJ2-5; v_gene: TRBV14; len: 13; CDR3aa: CASSQGGGGTQYF
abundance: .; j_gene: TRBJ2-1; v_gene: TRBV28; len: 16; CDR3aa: CASSLVGLAGGNEQFF
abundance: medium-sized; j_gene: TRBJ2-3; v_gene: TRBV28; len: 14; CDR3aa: CASRGGFSTDTQYF
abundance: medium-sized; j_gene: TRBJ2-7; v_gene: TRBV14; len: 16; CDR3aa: CASSQDYRGGTYEQYF
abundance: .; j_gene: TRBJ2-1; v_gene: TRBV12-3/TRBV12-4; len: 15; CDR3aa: CASSWGTGWYNEQFF
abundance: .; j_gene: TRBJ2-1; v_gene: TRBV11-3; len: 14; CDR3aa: CASSRRTGHNEQFF
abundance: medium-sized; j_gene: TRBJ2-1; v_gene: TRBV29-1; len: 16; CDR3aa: CSLSAPSAGIWNEQFF
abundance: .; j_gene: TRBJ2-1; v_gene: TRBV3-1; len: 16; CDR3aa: CASSQGWASGGNEQFF
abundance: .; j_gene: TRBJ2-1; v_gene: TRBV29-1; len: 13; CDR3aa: CSATSRTYNEQFF
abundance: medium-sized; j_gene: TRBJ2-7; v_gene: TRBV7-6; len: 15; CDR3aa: CASSSPGTVNDEQYF
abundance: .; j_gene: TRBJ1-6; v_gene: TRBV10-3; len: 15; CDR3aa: CAISESTGRWSPLHF
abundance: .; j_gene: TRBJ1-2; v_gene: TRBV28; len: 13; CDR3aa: CASSPRGGYGYTF
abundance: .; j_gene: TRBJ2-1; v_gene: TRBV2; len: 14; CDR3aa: CASSRGRAVGEQFF
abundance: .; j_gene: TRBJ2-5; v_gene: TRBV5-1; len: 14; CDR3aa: CASSEGTDEETQYF
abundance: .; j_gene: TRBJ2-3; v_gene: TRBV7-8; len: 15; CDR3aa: CASSATGTDGDTQYF
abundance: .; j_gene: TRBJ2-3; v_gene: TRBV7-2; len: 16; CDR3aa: CASRRQGANRADTQYF
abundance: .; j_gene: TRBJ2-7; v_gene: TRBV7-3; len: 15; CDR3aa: CASSSETSVYYEQYF
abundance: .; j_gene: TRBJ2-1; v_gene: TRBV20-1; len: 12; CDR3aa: CSARSSGSEQFF
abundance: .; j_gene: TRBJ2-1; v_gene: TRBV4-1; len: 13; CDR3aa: CASASAGGNEQFF
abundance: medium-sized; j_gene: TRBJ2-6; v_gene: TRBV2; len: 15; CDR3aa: CASSAGSGGANVLTF
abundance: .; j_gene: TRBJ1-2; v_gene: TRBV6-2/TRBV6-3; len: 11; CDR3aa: CATHAEDGYTF
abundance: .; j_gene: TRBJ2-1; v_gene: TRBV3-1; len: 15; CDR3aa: CASSQENEAYNEQFF
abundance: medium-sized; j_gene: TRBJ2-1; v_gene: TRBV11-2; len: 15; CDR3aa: CASSLIAGGRNEQFF
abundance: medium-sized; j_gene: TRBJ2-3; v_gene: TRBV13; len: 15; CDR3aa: CASSEITGITDTQYF
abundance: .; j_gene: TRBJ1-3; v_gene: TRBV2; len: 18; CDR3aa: CASRENRDREKGHNTIYF
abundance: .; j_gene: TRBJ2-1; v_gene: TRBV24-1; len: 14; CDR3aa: CATSDLARSDEQFF
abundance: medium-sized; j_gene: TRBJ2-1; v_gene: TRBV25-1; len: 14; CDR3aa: CASSTVWYDNEQFF
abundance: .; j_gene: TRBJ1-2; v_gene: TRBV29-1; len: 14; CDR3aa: CSVEVAGQGYGYTF
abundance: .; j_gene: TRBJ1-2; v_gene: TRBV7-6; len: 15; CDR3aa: CASSSRPQGNYGHTF
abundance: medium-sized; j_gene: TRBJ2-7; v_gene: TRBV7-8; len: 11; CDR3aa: CASSPENEQYF
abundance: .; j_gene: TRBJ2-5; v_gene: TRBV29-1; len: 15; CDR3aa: CSVEIRGRRQETQYF
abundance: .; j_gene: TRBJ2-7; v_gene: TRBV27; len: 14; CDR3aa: CASSLNPGIYEQYF
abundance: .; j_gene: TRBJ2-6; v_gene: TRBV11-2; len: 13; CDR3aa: CASSLDGANVLTF
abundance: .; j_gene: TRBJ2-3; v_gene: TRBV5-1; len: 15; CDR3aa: CASSSGTGETDTQYF
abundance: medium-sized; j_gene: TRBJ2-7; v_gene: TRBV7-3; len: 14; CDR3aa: CASSFDPALPEQYF
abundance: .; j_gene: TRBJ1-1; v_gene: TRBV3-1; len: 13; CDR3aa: CASSREGSTEAFF
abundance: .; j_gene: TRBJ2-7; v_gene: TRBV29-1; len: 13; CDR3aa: CSVDGNRPYEQYF
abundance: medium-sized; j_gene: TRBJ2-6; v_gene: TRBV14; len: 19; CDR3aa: CASSQGDVTFSSGANVLTF